This T cell receptor (beta chain) was retrieved from a study of shared clonotypes between healthy human individuals. Study as a whole: Those who served as donors were a couple of women and a few men between the ages of 18 and 49.

Notes on this clone: Antigen specificity is unknown.

General study points: Around 5.4% of naive CD4 clonotypes were common to a few donors.

Healthy HIV-negative adults with no recent acute infections or vaccinations were recruited as donors. In the study's own analysis: There were no quality scores in the junction-only immunoSEQ sequences, so filtering differed. Only in-frame clones appear in the TCRdb table, and some are missing; sequencing was by immunoSEQ multiplex PCR. The V and J calls and clone size were taken over from that table, and D and trimming were inferred from the DNA. There are more than 2 million clones in the sample; under 97% occur only once, and around 0.13% lies in the top ten. The sequencing sample was made of naive CD4+ T cells sorted from blood. The sample's subset: CD45RA+ positively selected. The sequence was collected from a man aged 18 to 30 in good health.

For the CDR3, the DNA is TGTGCCAGCAGCCAAAACCCGGGGAAGACCTCCTACGAGCAGTACTTC. It is translated as CASSQNPGKTSYEQYF. This chain connects TRBV14 to TRBJ2-7; D is possibly TRBD2 (5 bases). The germline V gene has CDR1 SGHDN and CDR2 FVKESK. Trimming shortened V by 2 bases and J by 0 bases, and 14 bases separated the two germline ends. The CDR3 contains 16 residues.